Listed here are 17 T cell receptor beta chains from one sample, sequenced in a study of T cells in Graves' hyperthyroidism and ophthalmopathy. From RNA transcripts, TCR beta CDR3 regions were amplified. With the HTBI primer set, the TCR CDR3 went through a first round of RT-PCR. MiXCR was run by TCRdb on the multiplex PCR reads, yielding one entry per CDR3 protein. Of around 600,000 distinct CDR3 sequences in the sample, roughly 14% were seen once. Source material: blood. The receptors stem from a woman younger than 45 with Graves' hyperthyroidism.

The chain couples TRBV5-4 to TRBJ2-5; D is ambiguous. The CDR3 consists of 14 residues. Trimming pared 4 bases from V and 2 bases from J, leaving 12 bases between. CDR1 is SGHNT, CDR2 YYREEE, per germline (reference sequence). The CDR3 DNA reads as TGTGCCAGCAGCCTTGCCACATTGCAAGAGACCCAGTACTTC. Translation gives CASSLATLQETQYF.

The rearrangement links TRBV27 to TRBJ1-5, with unresolved D. Germline V gene data show CDR1 as MNHEY and CDR2 as SMNVEV (reference sequence). The CDR3 has 15 residues. V gave up 6 bases and J gave up 6 bases, with 18 bases separating them. The CDR3, as DNA: TGTGCCAGCAGCCAAACCTGGGTTCGTCGTCAGCCCCAGCATTTT. Translated, it gives CASSQTWVRRQPQHF.

This clonotype was recorded many times. The chain links TRBV7-3 to TRBJ2-2; D may match TRBD1 or TRBD2 (5 bases each). This CDR3 region has 13 residues. The germline gives CDR1 SGHTA, CDR2 FQGTGA. Trimming left V 5 bases short and J 6 bases short, with 10 bases between. The CDR3 loop reads CASSPRGAGELFF. Written as DNA, the CDR3 is TGTGCCAGCAGCCCGAGGGGTGCCGGGGAGCTGTTTTTT.

The gene calls are TRBV7-2 and TRBJ1-2; TRBD1 matches 7 bases. Germline CDR1 reads SGHTA; CDR2 reads FQGNSA. V shed 5 bases and J 2 bases; nucleotides not matched to a gene: 5. The CDR3 totals 14 residues. CDR3 loop: CASSAGTENYGYTF. CDR3 sequence (DNA): TGTGCCAGCAGCGCCGGGACAGAAAACTATGGCTACACCTTC.

A few counts support this clonotype. One end of the junction varies from germline; a read error may be responsible. The gene calls are TRBV5-1 and TRBJ2-2, with 15 nucleotides matching TRBD2. CDR1 is SGHRS and CDR2 is YFSETQ in the germline V gene. CDR3 length equals 17 residues. CDR3 nucleotides: TGCGCCGGCAGCATGGGACTAGCGGGAGGTCCAACCGGGGAGCTGTTTTTT. Encoded protein: CAGSMGLAGGPTGELFF.

There are many counts of this clonotype. V usage is TRBV12-3 or TRBV12-4 and J usage is TRBJ2-1; 8 bases line up with TRBD1. The V gene end was trimmed by 5 bases and the J gene end by 7 bases; junction bases not matched to a gene: 7. The CDR3 length is 14 residues. The CDR3 DNA is TGTGCCAGCAGTCGGACAGGGAGCGGGAATGAGCAGTTCTTC. Protein product: CASSRTGSGNEQFF.

The rearrangement joins TRBV30 to TRBJ2-5, with D uncertain. This CDR3 is 15 amino acids long. Trimming took 0 bases from V and 2 from J, leaving 13 bases between them. Looked up from germline, CDR1 is GTSNPN and CDR2 is SVGIG (reference sequence). The CDR3 region is CAWSVPGSLQETQYF. The CDR3, as DNA: TGTGCCTGGAGTGTACCGGGTAGCCTACAAGAGACCCAGTACTTC.

CDR3 in DNA: TGTGCCAGCAGCCGGGCTCCTAGCGTGGACATTCAGTACTTC. Its translation is CASSRAPSVDIQYF. The chain links TRBV5-6 to TRBJ2-4; D is perhaps TRBD2 (6 bases). Trimming left V 4 bases short and J 8 bases short, with 16 bases between. CDR1 is SGHDT and CDR2 is YYEEEE in the germline V gene. The CDR3 has 14 residues. Full variable domain (rest looked up from reference TRBV5-6 and TRBJ2-4): DAGVTQSPTHLIKTRGQQVTLRCSPKSGHDTVSWYQQALGQGPQFIFQYYEEEERQRGNFPDRFSGHQFPNYSSELNVNALLLGDSALYLCASSRAPSVDIQYFGAGTRLSVL.

The chain links TRBV27 to TRBJ2-4; 9 nucleotides line up with TRBD1. Germline-derived CDR1 and CDR2 are MNHEY and SMNVEV (reference sequence). The CDR3 spans 17 residues. J gave up 4 bases and V 5 bases, and 12 bases lay outside the gene matches. The CDR3 bases are TGTGCCAGCAGTCCGATGGCCCTGGGACAGGGTAAAAACATTCAGTACTTC. It yields the protein CASSPMALGQGKNIQYF.

This clonotype is a singleton in its sample. This chain joins TRBV20-1 and TRBJ2-7; 8 nucleotides match TRBD2. The germline CDR1 and CDR2 sequences are DFQATT and SNEGSKA (reference sequence). With 5 bases clipped from V and 6 bases from J, the junction kept 12 bases outside the gene matches. The CDR3 is 14 residues long. CDR3 sequence (DNA): TGCAGTGCTTCTACCGGGACTAGGGTCTTCGAGCAGTACTTC. Translated: CSASTGTRVFEQYF.

This clonotype was detected ten times or more. The V call is TRBV2, the J call TRBJ2-5; 10 positions agree with TRBD2. The CDR3 has 16 amino acids. J gave up 1 base and V 0 bases, and 2 bases lay outside the gene matches. Germline-derived CDR1 and CDR2 are SNHLY and FYNNEI. This chain's CDR3 is CASSEALAGGQETQYF. The CDR3 bases are TGTGCCAGCAGTGAAGCCTTAGCGGGGGGCCAAGAGACCCAGTACTTC.

The chain couples TRBV12-3 or TRBV12-4 to TRBJ2-7, with 8 bases that match TRBD2. The CDR3 length is 15 residues. Trimming took 0 bases from V and 6 from J; bases not matched to a gene: 7. CDR3 amino acids: CASSLALREGREQYF. As DNA, the CDR3 is TGTGCCAGCAGTTTAGCGCTACGGGAGGGCCGCGAGCAGTACTTC.

The chain joins TRBV6-1 to TRBJ2-7, with a possible D match to TRBD1 (6 bases). Germline CDR1 is MNHNS and CDR2 is SASEGT. This CDR3 has 15 residues. Trimming stripped 6 bases from V and 1 base from J, with 16 bases between. The CDR3 bases are TGTGCCAGCAGAAACCATCGGGACACATCCTACGAGCAGTACTTC. It yields the protein CASRNHRDTSYEQYF.

This clonotype was observed a single time. The rearrangement links TRBV6-6 to TRBJ2-3; no clear D gene. Germline CDR1 and CDR2: MNHNY and SVGAGI (reference sequence). The CDR3 consists of 15 residues. V lost 0 bases and J lost 2, with 9 bases in between. The CDR3 bases are TGTGCCAGCAGTTACTCTGTGTCCCCCACAGATACGCAGTATTTT. The encoded protein is CASSYSVSPTDTQYF.

This clonotype was counted at least ten times. The chain combines TRBV7-9 with TRBJ2-1; 8 bases agree with TRBD2. With 5 bases clipped from V and 0 bases from J, the junction kept 9 bases outside the gene matches. Germline CDR1 and CDR2: SEHNR and FQNEAQ (reference sequence). The CDR3 runs to 17 residues. The CDR3 sequence: CASSHRGGGSSYNEQFF. CDR3 in DNA: TGTGCCAGCAGCCACCGGGGGGGAGGCAGCTCCTACAATGAGCAGTTCTTC.

The chain combines TRBV2 with TRBJ1-5, with a weak D call TRBD1 (6 bases). The V end lost 6 bases, the J end lost 8 bases, and 17 bases lay between the germline ends. The germline V gene has CDR1 SNHLY and CDR2 FYNNEI. The CDR3 is 14 residues long. CDR3 sequence reads: CASRKVQGLEPQHF. The CDR3, as DNA: TGTGCCAGCAGGAAGGTACAGGGCCTGGAGCCCCAGCATTTT.

Comments on this clonotype: A much more abundant neighbour one base away suggests this may be a read error. The rearrangement joins TRBV20-1 to TRBJ2-7; the match to TRBD2 covers 7 bases. CDR1 DFQATT and CDR2 SNEGSKA come from the germline V gene (reference sequence). The CDR3 has 18 amino acids. CDR3 sequence (DNA): TGCAGTGCTAGAGAAGGTAGGCGACTAGCCTCGAGCTCCTACGGGCAGTACTTC. Its protein product is CSAREGRRLASSSYGQYF.